This T cell receptor (beta chain) was sequenced for a study of T cell responses to AZD1222 COVID-19 vaccine. Study-level points and caveats: Repertoire collection took place solely once the T cell response had peaked. Unmutated variant regions are reportedly targeted by nearly half of spike-specific TCRs. Clonal diversity was possibly underestimated, and white British individuals and females predominated among donors. Recipients of AZD1222 seropositive at baseline numbered only 6 or 7.

V lost 1 base and J 4 bases, leaving 12 bases between the germline ends. CDR3 length equals 15 residues. Germline V lookup: CDR1 LGHDT, CDR2 YNNKEL (reference sequence). The method was immunoSEQ multiplex PCR; TCRdb's version includes in-frame clones alone and lacks a portion of them. The sample gives 150,000 or so clones, just under 95% of which show up once; 1.1% to 1.5% is in the top ten. As for this clone: Its antigen is not known.

Sequenced here: peripheral blood, sampled on day 0 of AZD1222 vaccination. The V and J genes are TRBV3-1 (or the pseudogene TRBV3-2) and TRBJ2-3; a possible D gene is TRBD2 (6 bases). This receptor was identified in an adult in good health. CDR3 protein: CASSQGAGFADTQYF. The CDR3 DNA reads as TGTGCCAGCAGCCAAGGGGCGGGGTTCGCAGATACGCAGTATTTT.